What follows are 26 T cell receptor beta chains derived from one specimen sequenced in a study of long-term antiretroviral therapy in people with HIV. An immunoSEQ assay, version v3.0, was performed at survey level. Here immunoSEQ multiplex PCR was the method, and the copy in TCRdb shows in-frame clones only, minus some. The table shows about 24,000 clones, with 80% to 90% occurring only once. The sequenced sample was unsorted PBMCs, obtained 1.2 years after starting antiretroviral therapy. These receptor sequences come from a man aged 45-65 years with HIV.

The V gene is TRBV6-6, the J gene TRBJ1-2, with 8 bases aligning to TRBD1. J lost 4 bases, V lost 0 bases, and 7 bases had no gene match. The CDR3 has 16 amino acids. Germline CDR1 is MNHNY and CDR2 is SVGAGI (reference sequence). The CDR3 is CASSYSSDRDSYGYTF. The DNA for the CDR3 is TGTGCCAGCAGTTACTCGTCGGACAGGGACAGCTATGGCTACACCTTC.

The V gene is TRBV6-5, the J gene TRBJ1-6; no definite D call. The CDR3 extends over 15 amino acids. V dropped 7 bases and J dropped 10 bases, with 20 bases sitting between them. CDR1 is MNHEY, CDR2 SVGAGI, per germline. CDR3 residues: CASNPHGERYSPLHF. The CDR3 DNA sequence: TGTGCCAGCAACCCACACGGGGAAAGGTACTCACCCCTCCACTTT.

The CDR3 reads CASSFWTGNTEAFF. In DNA, the CDR3 is TGTGCCAGCAGCTTCTGGACAGGGAACACTGAAGCTTTCTTT. The chain couples TRBV7-9 to TRBJ1-1, with TRBD1 identical over 7 bases. With V trimmed by 3 bases and J by 1 base, 2 bases remained unmatched. CDR3 size: 14 residues. Germline values: CDR1 SEHNR, CDR2 FQNEAQ (reference sequence).

This chain uses TRBV7-2 with TRBJ1-2, with TRBD1 identical over 8 bases. The V gene end was trimmed by 5 bases and the J gene end by 3 bases; junction bases not matched to a gene: 2. CDR1 and CDR2 from the germline V gene are SGHTA and FQGNSA. The CDR3 totals 13 residues. Here the CDR3 DNA reads TGTGCCAGCAGCGGGGACAGGTACTATGGCTACACCTTC. This encodes CASSGDRYYGYTF.

The J gene is TRBJ2-2, the V gene TRBV7-9; unclear D gene. Germline assignment: CDR1 SEHNR and CDR2 FQNEAQ (reference sequence). V was trimmed by 3 bases and J by 7 bases, leaving 9 bases between them. CDR3 size: 13 residues. The CDR3: CASSLTSDGELFF. CDR3 sequence (DNA): TGTGCCAGCAGCTTGACTTCAGACGGGGAGCTGTTTTTT.

This rearrangement joins TRBV29-1 to TRBJ1-1, with D tentatively TRBD1 (6 bases). CDR3 length: 14 residues. Germline V gene data show CDR1 as SQVTM and CDR2 as ANQGSEA. V was clipped by 6 bases and J by 0 bases, with 14 bases between them. CDR3 DNA: TGCAGCGTCCGCCGGACAGCCATGAACACTGAAGCTTTCTTT. This encodes CSVRRTAMNTEAFF.

This chain connects TRBV10-3 to TRBJ1-1; the D is unclear. Germline assignment: CDR1 ENHRY and CDR2 SYGVKD. The V end lost 5 bases, the J end lost 1 base, and 5 bases lay between the germline ends. The CDR3 sequence is 12 residues long. The CDR3 nucleotides read TGTGCCATCAGTCGGGGGAACACTGAAGCTTTCTTT. Its translation is CAISRGNTEAFF.

The chain joins TRBV9 to TRBJ1-1; 7 bases fit TRBD1. Looked up from germline, CDR1 is SGDLS and CDR2 is YYNGEE. The CDR3 is 15 amino acids. Unmatched junction bases numbered 3, after V lost 0 bases and J lost 1 base. The CDR3 DNA reads TGTGCCAGCAGCGTAGACTACAGGGGGAACACTGAAGCTTTCTTT. This gives the protein CASSVDYRGNTEAFF.

This rearrangement joins TRBV4-2 to TRBJ2-2; TRBD2 matches at 9 bases. Germline CDR1 is LGHNA and CDR2 is YNFKEQ. With 5 bases clipped from V and 1 base from J, the junction kept 5 bases outside the gene matches. This CDR3 has 16 residues. DNA of the CDR3: TGTGCCAGCAGCTATGGAGCGGGGGGGAACACCGGGGAGCTGTTTTTT. Amino acid sequence: CASSYGAGGNTGELFF.

V is TRBV7-9 and J is TRBJ1-4, with D possibly matching TRBD1 (5 bases). The CDR3 totals 14 residues. The V end lost 5 bases, the J end lost 5 bases, and 12 bases lay between the germline ends. Germline V gives CDR1 SEHNR, CDR2 FQNEAQ (reference sequence). CDR3 DNA: TGTGCCAGCAGCGAAGGGACCTCCAATGAAAAACTGTTTTTT. This sequence encodes CASSEGTSNEKLFF. Filled out from reference TRBV7-9 and TRBJ1-4, the complete variable domain reads DTGVSQNPRHKITKRGQNVTFRCDPISEHNRLYWYRQTLGQGPEFLTYFQNEAQLEKSRLLSDRFSAERPKGSFSTLEIQRTEQGDSAMYLCASSEGTSNEKLFFGSGTQLSVL.

This chain connects TRBV2 to TRBJ2-7; no firm D call. There are 11 residues in the CDR3. Deletions cut 5 bases from V and 3 bases from J, with 5 bases between. The germline V gene encodes CDR1 SNHLY and CDR2 FYNNEI. CDR3 in amino acids: CASSFFYEQYF. In nucleotides, the CDR3 is TGTGCCAGCAGTTTCTTCTACGAGCAGTACTTC.

The rearrangement links TRBV18 to TRBJ1-4, with 8 positions matching TRBD1. Unmatched junction bases numbered 4, after V lost 5 bases and J lost 5 bases. The CDR3 loop spans 14 amino acids. Germline V gene data show CDR1 as KGHSH and CDR2 as LQKENI. The CDR3 nucleotides read TGTGCCAGCTCATACACAGGGGGGAATGAAAAACTGTTTTTT. Translated, it gives CASSYTGGNEKLFF. Variable domain in full (rest from reference TRBV18 and TRBJ1-4): NAGVMQNPRHLVRRRGQEARLRCSPMKGHSHVYWYRQLPEEGLKFMVYLQKENIIDESGMPKERFSAEFPKEGPSILRIQQVVRGDSAAYFCASSYTGGNEKLFFGSGTQLSVL.

The CDR3 loop reads CASSLEGRQGIDTQYF. The CDR3 nucleotides read TGTGCCAGCAGCTTAGAGGGGCGACAGGGGATAGATACGCAGTATTTT. The rearrangement joins TRBV11-1 to TRBJ2-3, with TRBD1 matching 8 bases. This CDR3 contains 16 residues. Per germline, CDR1 SGHAT and CDR2 FQDESV (reference sequence). The V segment lost 1 base and the J segment 5 bases; nucleotides outside the gene matches: 8.

The J gene is TRBJ1-4, the V gene TRBV5-1, with a weak D call TRBD1 (6 bases). V lost 0 bases, J lost 3 bases, and 9 bases lay in between. CDR1 is SGHRS and CDR2 is YFSETQ in the germline V gene. CDR3 length: 15 amino acids. The CDR3 loop reads CASSLAGQPNEKLFF. The CDR3 nucleotides are TGCGCCAGCAGCTTGGCTGGACAGCCTAATGAAAAACTGTTTTTT.

This chain uses TRBV28 with TRBJ1-1; a weak D match, TRBD1 (5 bases). CDR1 and CDR2 (germline): MDHEN, SYDVKM. The CDR3 consists of 12 residues. Between the trimmed V and J ends, which lost 8 bases and 3 bases, there was a span of 10 bases. The CDR3 DNA follows: TGTGCCAGCGGGGGGGAGCACACTGAAGCTTTCTTT. Translated, it gives CASGGEHTEAFF.

The J gene is TRBJ2-7, the V gene TRBV10-3; TRBD1 agrees at 10 bases. Germline CDR1 ENHRY, CDR2 SYGVKD. The V and J ends lost 4 bases and 5 bases, in that order; junction bases with no gene match: 5. The CDR3 consists of 14 residues. The CDR3 region has the DNA TGTGCCATCAGTGGAGGGGACAGGGGCCACGAGCAGTACTTC. The encoded protein is CAISGGDRGHEQYF.

This rearrangement joins TRBV4-1 to TRBJ2-3; 8 nucleotides align to TRBD1. CDR1 and CDR2 (germline): MGHRA, YSYEKL. Trimming removed 1 base from V and 1 base from J; junction bases left unmatched: 1. CDR3 length: 15 residues. The CDR3 DNA is TGCGCCAGCAGCCAAGCGGGACAGGGCACAGATACGCAGTATTTT. Translating gives CASSQAGQGTDTQYF.

The rearrangement joins TRBV6-4 to TRBJ2-5; tentative D call: TRBD2 (5 bases). CDR3 length: 15 amino acids. Germline lookup yields CDR1 MRHNA and CDR2 SNTAGT. The germline V and J ends were trimmed by 2 bases and 2 bases, with 12 bases remaining between them. Here the CDR3 DNA reads TGTGCCAGCAGTGACGATAAAGGACTTCAAGAGACCCAGTACTTC. This codes for CASSDDKGLQETQYF.

This clone was found once. The chain combines TRBV6-5 with TRBJ1-1, with 9 bases lining up with TRBD1. This CDR3 spans 13 amino acids. Germline values: CDR1 MNHEY, CDR2 SVGAGI. V dropped 5 bases and J dropped 7; count of bases not matched to a gene: 5. CDR3 region: CASSAGQGREAFF. In nucleotides, the CDR3 is TGTGCCAGCAGTGCGGGACAGGGTCGTGAAGCTTTCTTT.

The chain recombines TRBV7-9 with TRBJ2-7; maybe TRBD1 (5 bases). This CDR3 spans 15 amino acids. In germline, CDR1 is SEHNR, CDR2 FQNEAQ (reference sequence). Trimming pared 1 base from V and 1 base from J, leaving 11 bases between. The CDR3 loop reads CASSLVVAGSYEQYF. For the CDR3, the DNA is TGTGCCAGCAGCTTAGTAGTGGCAGGGTCCTACGAGCAGTACTTC. Complete variable domain (other parts from reference TRBV7-9 and TRBJ2-7): DTGVSQNPRHKITKRGQNVTFRCDPISEHNRLYWYRQTLGQGPEFLTYFQNEAQLEKSRLLSDRFSAERPKGSFSTLEIQRTEQGDSAMYLCASSLVVAGSYEQYFGPGTRLTVT.

The V and J genes are TRBV5-1 and TRBJ2-5; D might be TRBD1 or TRBD2, each matching 6 bases. CDR1 is SGHRS and CDR2 is YFSETQ in the germline V gene. Trimming pared 4 bases from V and 5 bases from J, leaving 18 bases between. This CDR3 has 15 amino acids. CDR3 protein: CASSILLGGSETQYF. The CDR3 nucleotides read TGCGCCAGCAGCATCCTTTTAGGGGGGTCGGAGACCCAGTACTTC.

The table lists this clone with a few counts. This chain links TRBV11-2 with TRBJ1-2; weak D call: TRBD1 (5 bases). Germline V gene sequence: CDR1 SGHAT, CDR2 FQNNGV. This CDR3 comprises 12 residues. The V and J ends lost 0 bases and 8 bases respectively, with 7 bases between them. The CDR3: CASSLDGTGYTF. The CDR3, as DNA: TGTGCCAGCAGCTTAGACGGGACCGGCTACACCTTC.

CDR3 bases: TGTGCCAGCGCTATGTCGATGAACACTGAAGCTTTCTTT. This encodes CASAMSMNTEAFF. This chain links TRBV6-6 with TRBJ1-1; D gene unclear. Trimming stripped 8 bases from V and 0 bases from J, with 10 bases between. Germline V CDR1 and CDR2: MNHNY, SVGAGI (reference sequence). The CDR3 is 13 amino acids.

DNA for the CDR3: TGTGCCAGCAGCTTAGGGAGTAGGCAAGAGACCCAGTACTTC. Residues: CASSLGSRQETQYF. The chain recombines TRBV11-2 with TRBJ2-5; D remains ambiguous. Germline V gene sequence: CDR1 SGHAT, CDR2 FQNNGV. V gave up 1 base and J gave up 2 bases, with 8 bases separating them. CDR3 length: 14 amino acids.

The genes are TRBV19 and TRBJ2-3; D gene ambiguous. Germline values: CDR1 LNHDA, CDR2 SQIVND (reference sequence). This CDR3 spans 13 amino acids. Trimming removed 4 bases at V and 0 bases at J, with 5 bases between. CDR3 sequence reads: CASSKFSTDTQYF. The CDR3 DNA is TGTGCCAGTAGTAAGTTTAGCACAGATACGCAGTATTTT.

This clone has a handful of counts. V and J are TRBV5-6 and TRBJ1-6; the D is unclear. From germline, CDR1 is SGHDT and CDR2 YYEEEE. Trimming removed 2 bases at V and 8 bases at J, with 5 bases between. This CDR3 has 12 amino acids. This chain's CDR3 is CASSFPDSPLHF. The CDR3 DNA is TGTGCCAGCAGCTTTCCGGATTCACCCCTCCACTTT.